This entry concerns a single T cell receptor beta chain. This specimen belongs to a study of blood T cell repertoires in COVID-19. Overall study context: T cells, B-cell-depleted T cells, or PBMCs provided the cDNA or gDNA that served as material.

The Seattle patients, enrolled during active infection, were followed longitudinally. The V and J ends lost 0 bases and 4 bases respectively, with 10 bases between them. CDR3 length equals 14 residues. Germline-derived CDR1 and CDR2 are LGHDT and YNNKEL (reference sequence). Methods used by the authors: Reference gene primer amplification in the assay estimated nucleated cell counts. Repertoires were generated with immunoSEQ multiplex PCR, while TCRdb's copy carries only in-frame clones and drops some. D and trimming were read from the DNA, whereas the V and J calls and clone size are those reported in that table. The sample shows around 100,000 clones, 89% of them seen only once.

This clonotype was sampled from a man aged 45-60 years with COVID-19, enrolled during active disease. Sequencing input: peripheral blood. This sequence joins TRBV3-1 (or the pseudogene TRBV3-2) and TRBJ2-7; D perhaps matches TRBD1 (5 bases). For the CDR3, the DNA is TGTGCCAGCAGCCAAGATAGCAGGGTTTACGAGCAGTACTTC. Translation: CASSQDSRVYEQYF.